This T cell receptor beta chain was captured in a study of beta chain features in type 1 diabetes. Study overall: All samples together contributed 107,917,701 sorted cells for examination.

V lost 2 bases, J lost 3 bases, and 7 bases stayed unmatched. This CDR3 region has 16 residues. The germline CDR1 and CDR2 sequences are SGHVS and FQNEAQ. As for this clone: The antigen is unknown.

Findings and caveats of the study: In type 1 diabetes patients, VDJ junctions had fewer insertions; deletions at these junctions were more frequent. Any HLA-type effect on TCRB rearrangement remained unresolved here. The study notes PCR might favor shorter templates equally in patients and controls.

Expressed TCRB transcripts got sequenced, as all isolated RNA was reverse transcribed. Profiled with immunoSEQ multiplex PCR; TCRdb holds only in-frame clones, not every one. The sample records 860,000 or so clones, 15% to 20% being singletons. The clonotype comes from a woman aged 18-29 years in good health. This rearrangement joins TRBV7-8 to TRBJ2-3, with TRBD2 matching 8 bases. Material for sequencing was naive CD4+ T cells from blood. The CDR3 DNA sequence: TGTGCCAGCAGCTTAAACCAGCGGGAGACGACAGATACGCAGTATTTT. This codes for CASSLNQRETTDTQYF.